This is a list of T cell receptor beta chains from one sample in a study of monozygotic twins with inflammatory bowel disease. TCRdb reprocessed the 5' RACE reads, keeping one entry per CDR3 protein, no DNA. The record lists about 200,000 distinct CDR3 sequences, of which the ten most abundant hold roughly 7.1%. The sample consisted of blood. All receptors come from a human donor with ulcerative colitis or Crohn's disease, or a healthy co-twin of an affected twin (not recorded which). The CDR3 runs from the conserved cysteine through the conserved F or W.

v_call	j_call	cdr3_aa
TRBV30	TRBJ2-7	CAWSQNSGGYEQYF
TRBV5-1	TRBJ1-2	CASSLEGEVSGYTF
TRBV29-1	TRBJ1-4	CSALLYLGGQGIGNEKLFF
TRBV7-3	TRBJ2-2	CASSLVGGIKNTGELFF
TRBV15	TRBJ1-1	CATSSFGVGTEAFF
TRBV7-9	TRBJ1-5	CASSRGLLGEPQHF
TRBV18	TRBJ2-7	CASSTSGPYEQYF
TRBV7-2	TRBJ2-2	CASSSYGTGELFF
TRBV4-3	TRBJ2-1	CASSPAQTSGRDNEQFF
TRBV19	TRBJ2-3	CASSLTGPGDTQYF
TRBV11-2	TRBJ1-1	CASSVGVGNTEAFF
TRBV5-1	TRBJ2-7	CASSLGTSGPYEQYF
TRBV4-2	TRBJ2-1	CASSPRVRGGENEQFF
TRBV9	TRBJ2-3	CASSVDGSGGVISADTQYF
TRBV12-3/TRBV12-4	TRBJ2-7	CASSSATGGHEQYF
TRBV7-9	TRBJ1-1	CASSSTGFLNTEAFF
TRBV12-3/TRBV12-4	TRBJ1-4	CASSTLGQGREKLFF
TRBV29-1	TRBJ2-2	CSAAQETGELFF
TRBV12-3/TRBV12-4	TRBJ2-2	CASRFRGLAGNTGELFF
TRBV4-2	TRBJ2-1	CASSQDRESVYNEQFF
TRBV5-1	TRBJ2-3	CASSLEDGTDTQYF
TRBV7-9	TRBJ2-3	CASSLAQDTDTQYF
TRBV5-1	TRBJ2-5	CASSSVRGRQETQYF